This T cell receptor beta chain was recorded in a study of T cells in Graves' hyperthyroidism and ophthalmopathy. Study-wide points: Before onset, by a median of approximately 6.2 months, the model predicted ophthalmopathy.

V lost 7 bases, J lost 6 bases, and 15 bases lay in between. The CDR3 length is 12 residues. The germline gives CDR1 SQVTM, CDR2 ANQGSEA. For this clonotype: Its antigen is unknown.

There were TCR beta CDR3 regions amplified from RNA transcripts. In the first-round RT-PCR of the TCR CDR3, the HTBI primer set was used. Each CDR3 protein is one row after TCRdb ran MiXCR on the multiplex PCR reads. The sample carries hundreds of thousands of distinct CDR3 sequences, 35% to 40% recorded once. The sequence came from a man younger than 35 with Graves' hyperthyroidism. This chain uses TRBV29-1 with TRBJ1-1; TRBD1 might be the D (6 bases). Sequenced material: blood. CDR3: CSGLGTIPEAFF. The CDR3 DNA follows: TGCAGCGGCCTGGGGACAATCCCTGAAGCTTTCTTT.